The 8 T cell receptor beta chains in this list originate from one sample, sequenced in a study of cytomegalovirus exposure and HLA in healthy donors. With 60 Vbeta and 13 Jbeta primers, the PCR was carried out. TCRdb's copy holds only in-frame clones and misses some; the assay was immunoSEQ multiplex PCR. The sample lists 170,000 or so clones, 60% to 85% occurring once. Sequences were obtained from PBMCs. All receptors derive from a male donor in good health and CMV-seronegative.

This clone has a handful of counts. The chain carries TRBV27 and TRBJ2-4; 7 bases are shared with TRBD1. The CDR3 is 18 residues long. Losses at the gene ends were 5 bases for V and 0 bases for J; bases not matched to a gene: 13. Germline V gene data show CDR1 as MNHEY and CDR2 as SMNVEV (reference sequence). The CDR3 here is CASSQTGQRRLAKNIQYF. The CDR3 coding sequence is TGTGCCAGCAGTCAAACGGGACAGCGAAGACTAGCCAAAAACATTCAGTACTTC.

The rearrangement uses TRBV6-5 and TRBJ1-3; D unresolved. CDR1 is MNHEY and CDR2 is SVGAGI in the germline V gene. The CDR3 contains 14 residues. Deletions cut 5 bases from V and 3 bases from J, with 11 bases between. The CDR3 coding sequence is TGTGCCAGCAGTGGGGTACTAGGTGGAAACACCATATATTTT. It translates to CASSGVLGGNTIYF.

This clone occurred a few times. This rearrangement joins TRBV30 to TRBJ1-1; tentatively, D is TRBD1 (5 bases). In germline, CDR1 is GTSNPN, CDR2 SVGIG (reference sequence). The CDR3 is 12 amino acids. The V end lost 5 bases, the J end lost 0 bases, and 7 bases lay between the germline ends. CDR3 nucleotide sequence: TGTGCCTGGGGACAACTGAACACTGAAGCTTTCTTT. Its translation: CAWGQLNTEAFF. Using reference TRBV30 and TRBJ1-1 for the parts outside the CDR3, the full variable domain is SQTIHQWPATLVQPVGSPLSLECTVEGTSNPNLYWYRQAAGRGLQLLFYSVGIGQISSEVPQNLSASRPQDRQFILSSKKLLLSDSGFYLCAWGQLNTEAFFGQGTRLTVV.

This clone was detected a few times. The CDR3: CASRLERGGDEQFF. In nucleotides, the CDR3 is TGCGCCAGCAGGTTAGAGCGGGGGGGCGATGAGCAGTTCTTC. This chain joins TRBV4-1 and TRBJ2-1, with 10 bases aligning to TRBD2. The CDR3 is 14 amino acids. J lost 8 bases, V lost 6 bases, and 7 bases had no gene match. CDR1 is MGHRA, CDR2 YSYEKL, per germline.

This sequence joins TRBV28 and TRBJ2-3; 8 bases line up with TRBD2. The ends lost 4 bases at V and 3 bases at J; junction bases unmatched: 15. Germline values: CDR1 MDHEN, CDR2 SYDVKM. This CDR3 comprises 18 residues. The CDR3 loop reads CASSSWGSGIGGTDTQYF. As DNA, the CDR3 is TGTGCCAGCAGTTCATGGGGTAGCGGGATAGGCGGGACAGATACGCAGTATTTT.

For the CDR3, the DNA is TGTGCCAGCAGTAAACTTCGGGACAGGGTAGACGAGCAGTACTTC. Amino acids: CASSKLRDRVDEQYF. The chain employs TRBV27 and TRBJ2-5; 9 bases line up with TRBD1. TRBJ2-7 matches the DNA end more closely, so the J call is doubtful. Looked up from germline, CDR1 is MNHEY and CDR2 is SMNVEV (reference sequence). CDR3 length equals 15 residues.

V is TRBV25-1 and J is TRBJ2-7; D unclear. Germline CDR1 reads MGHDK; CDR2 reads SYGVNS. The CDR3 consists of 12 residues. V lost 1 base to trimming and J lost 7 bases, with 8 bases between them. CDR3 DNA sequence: TGTGCCAGCAGTGAATCGGTGTGGGAGCAGTACTTC. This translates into CASSESVWEQYF.

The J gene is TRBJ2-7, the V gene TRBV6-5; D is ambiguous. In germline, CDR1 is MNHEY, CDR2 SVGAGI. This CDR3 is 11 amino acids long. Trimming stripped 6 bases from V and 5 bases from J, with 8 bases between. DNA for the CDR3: TGTGCCAGCAGCACTACCCACGAGCAGTACTTC. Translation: CASSTTHEQYF.